Each of the 14 T cell receptor beta chains below was sequenced from the same sample in a study of siplizumab effects on memory and regulatory T cells. Here immunoSEQ multiplex PCR was the method, and the copy in TCRdb shows in-frame clones only, minus some. The sample lists about 26,000 clones; 80% to 90% were seen once. The sample consisted of memory CD4+ T cells sorted from blood. All receptors come from a human donor in good health.

The rearrangement links TRBV6-1 to TRBJ2-5; D remains unclear. This CDR3 has 13 amino acids. Per germline, CDR1 MNHNS and CDR2 SASEGT. Trimming took 4 bases from V and 3 from J, leaving 9 bases between them. CDR3 coding DNA: TGTGCCAGCAGTGCCGGGCCCAAAGAGACCCAGTACTTC. Protein product: CASSAGPKETQYF.

CDR3 in DNA: TGTGCCAGCAACGACAGGGGGTCCTACGAGCAGTACTTC. It translates to CASNDRGSYEQYF. The chain carries TRBV2 and TRBJ2-7; the match to TRBD1 covers 9 bases. The CDR3 runs 13 residues. Per the germline V gene, CDR1 is SNHLY and CDR2 is FYNNEI. With 7 bases clipped from V and 1 base from J, the junction kept 2 bases outside the gene matches.

The rearrangement links TRBV18 to TRBJ1-6; TRBD1 is a possible D gene (6 bases). Per the germline V gene, CDR1 is KGHSH and CDR2 is LQKENI. Trimming left V 4 bases short and J 5 bases short, with 9 bases between. The CDR3 sequence is 14 residues long. The CDR3, as DNA: TGTGCCAGCTCACTGAGGGGGGATAATTCACCCCTCCACTTT. Translating gives CASSLRGDNSPLHF.

This sequence joins TRBV10-3 and TRBJ2-6, with 8 nucleotides matching TRBD2. With V trimmed by 6 bases and J by 0 bases, 10 bases remained unmatched. There are 18 residues in the CDR3. Looked up from germline, CDR1 is ENHRY and CDR2 is SYGVKD. The chain's CDR3 is CAISPRASGFSGANVLTF. CDR3 coding DNA: TGTGCCATCAGCCCCCGGGCTAGCGGGTTCTCTGGGGCCAACGTCCTGACTTTC.

This chain joins TRBV15 and TRBJ1-2, with D unresolved. Germline values: CDR1 LNHNV, CDR2 YYDKDF (reference sequence). The ends were cut back, 1 base at V and 5 bases at J, with 11 bases in the middle. The CDR3 has 14 residues. The CDR3 sequence is CATSRAAGSYGYTF. For the CDR3, the DNA is TGTGCCACCAGCAGAGCTGCGGGTTCGTATGGCTACACCTTC.

Worth noting for this clone: Other DNA sequences from this sample encode an identical CDR3 as well. The V gene is TRBV6-5, the J gene TRBJ1-4, with a tentative D call TRBD1 (6 bases). The CDR3 sequence is 15 residues long. The V end was cut by 0 bases, the J end by 8 bases, with 13 bases between. Germline V gene lookup returns CDR1 MNHEY and CDR2 SVGAGI. The CDR3 DNA reads TGTGCCAGCAGTTACTCGAGCAGGGGAAGGGAAAAACTGTTTTTT. This codes for CASSYSSRGREKLFF.

The chain combines TRBV5-4 with TRBJ2-2, with D perhaps matching TRBD1 (6 bases). Germline V CDR1 and CDR2: SGHNT, YYREEE (reference sequence). The CDR3 has 16 residues. Trimming shortened V by 2 bases and J by 0 bases, and 11 bases separated the two germline ends. CDR3 region: CASSLPRTANTGELFF. For the CDR3, the DNA is TGTGCCAGCAGCTTACCCCGGACAGCGAACACCGGGGAGCTGTTTTTT.

The rearrangement joins TRBV30 to TRBJ1-2; perhaps TRBD1 as D (5 bases). Trimming took off 4 bases at V and 4 bases at J, with 16 bases between the two ends. There are 14 residues in the CDR3. Looked up from germline, CDR1 is GTSNPN and CDR2 is SVGIG (reference sequence). The CDR3: CAWIGLRGLYGYTF. The DNA for the CDR3 is TGTGCCTGGATTGGGCTTCGGGGACTCTATGGCTACACCTTC.

The chain is built from TRBV4-2 and TRBJ1-5, with a tentative D call TRBD1 (5 bases). Germline V lookup: CDR1 LGHNA, CDR2 YNFKEQ. The CDR3 runs to 18 residues. V was cut by 1 base and J by 0 bases, with 16 bases left in between. The DNA for the CDR3 is TGTGCCAGCAGCCAAGGTAGGGGCCGGAAGTATAGCAATCAGCCCCAGCATTTT. It yields the protein CASSQGRGRKYSNQPQHF.

The rearrangement uses TRBV12-5 and TRBJ2-1; perhaps TRBD2 as D (6 bases). This CDR3 region has 17 residues. Germline V gives CDR1 LGHNT, CDR2 FRNRAP. Trimming removed 5 bases at V and 0 bases at J, with 17 bases between. CDR3 sequence reads: CASGVPGAAYSYNEQFF. DNA of the CDR3: TGTGCTAGTGGTGTCCCGGGAGCCGCGTACTCCTACAATGAGCAGTTCTTC.

J is TRBJ1-1 and V is TRBV2; TRBD1 matches 10 bases. Per germline, CDR1 SNHLY and CDR2 FYNNEI. The CDR3 is 15 amino acids. The V and J ends lost 2 bases and 5 bases, in that order; junction bases with no gene match: 5. In DNA, the CDR3 is TGTGCCAGCAGTGAAAAGGGACAGGGGCGGACTGAAGCTTTCTTT. It specifies CASSEKGQGRTEAFF.

This chain uses TRBV4-2 with TRBJ2-3; TRBD2 matches at 7 bases. CDR3 size: 14 residues. In germline, CDR1 is LGHNA, CDR2 YNFKEQ. V lost 1 base, J lost 6 bases, and 4 bases stayed unmatched. The chain's CDR3 is CASSQGTSLDTQYF. CDR3 coding DNA: TGTGCCAGCAGCCAAGGGACTAGTCTGGATACGCAGTATTTT.

This chain connects TRBV19 to TRBJ2-2, with D hard to call. Germline V gene data show CDR1 as LNHDA and CDR2 as SQIVND (reference sequence). The CDR3 totals 13 residues. Trimming pared 7 bases from V and 1 base from J, leaving 7 bases between. DNA for the CDR3: TGTGCCAGTAAGTCAGGGAACACCGGGGAGCTGTTTTTT. Translated: CASKSGNTGELFF.

The chain carries TRBV15 and TRBJ2-7, with a possible D match to TRBD1 (6 bases). This CDR3 has 14 amino acids. Looked up from germline, CDR1 is LNHNV and CDR2 is YYDKDF (reference sequence). With 8 bases removed from V and 5 bases from J, the gap between germline ends came to 19 bases. CDR3 sequence reads: CATGPVGRGNEQYF. Written as DNA, the CDR3 is TGTGCCACCGGGCCCGTGGGCAGGGGCAACGAGCAGTACTTC.